This TCR beta chain emerged from a study of CD8 T cells in ankylosing spondylitis. Germline lookup yields CDR1 SGHTA and CDR2 FQGNSA. This CDR3 has 16 amino acids. Trimming took 0 bases from V and 4 from J, leaving 14 bases between them. TCRdb analysed the 5' RACE reads with MiXCR anew, one entry per CDR3 protein. Altogether roughly 250,000 distinct CDR3 sequences are present, about 9.1% being singletons, with the ten largest covering over 6.5%. Points from the study as a whole: The disease-linked clones had a CD8+ phenotype and low blood frequencies.

In this sample, this clonotype turned up many times. Antigen specificity is unknown. Sequenced sample: blood, either unsorted or a sorted T cell fraction (not recorded which). This sequence originates from a male donor with ankylosing spondylitis or in good health (not recorded which). The chain employs TRBV7-2 and TRBJ2-3; tentatively, D is TRBD1 (5 bases). The CDR3 protein is CASSLARRQGADTQYF. Written as DNA, the CDR3 is TGTGCCAGCAGCTTAGCGAGAAGGCAGGGCGCAGATACGCAGTATTTT. Drawing the rest from reference TRBV7-2 and TRBJ2-3, the complete variable domain is GAGVSQSPSNKVTEKGKDVELRCDPISGHTALYWYRQSLGQGLEFLIYFQGNSAPDKSGLPSDRFSAERTGGSVSTLTIQRTQQEDSAVYLCASSLARRQGADTQYFGPGTRLTVL.